This T cell receptor (beta chain) derives from a study of beta chain features in type 1 diabetes. Study at large: Age and gender were similar between patients and healthy donors, as were cell yields. General observations from the study: All four CD4+ subsets of Type 1 diabetes patients contained TCRB CDR3s that were moderately but significantly shorter. Insertions were fewer and deletions more numerous at VDJ junctions in type 1 diabetes patients.

Purities over 98% were achieved in all sorted populations. The sequenced template was cDNA made from the entire isolated RNA. About 3.57 million reads, on average, came from each naive, central memory and regulatory T cell sample. Only in-frame clones appear in the TCRdb table, and some are missing; sequencing was by immunoSEQ multiplex PCR. Among around 650,000 clones listed, 9.5% to 15% were seen once. The V gene end was trimmed by 4 bases and the J gene end by 1 base; junction bases not matched to a gene: 11. The CDR3 has 17 amino acids. From germline, CDR1 is SGHRS and CDR2 YFSETQ. Comments on this clone: Its antigen is undetermined.

This chain uses TRBV5-1 with TRBJ2-5; 9 positions match TRBD2. The sequenced sample consisted of naive CD4+ T cells from blood. The clonotype originates from a man in his thirties or forties with type 1 diabetes. CDR3: CASSPGGRGALQETQYF. CDR3 nucleotide sequence: TGCGCCAGCAGCCCCGGCGGGAGGGGAGCGCTCCAAGAGACCCAGTACTTC.